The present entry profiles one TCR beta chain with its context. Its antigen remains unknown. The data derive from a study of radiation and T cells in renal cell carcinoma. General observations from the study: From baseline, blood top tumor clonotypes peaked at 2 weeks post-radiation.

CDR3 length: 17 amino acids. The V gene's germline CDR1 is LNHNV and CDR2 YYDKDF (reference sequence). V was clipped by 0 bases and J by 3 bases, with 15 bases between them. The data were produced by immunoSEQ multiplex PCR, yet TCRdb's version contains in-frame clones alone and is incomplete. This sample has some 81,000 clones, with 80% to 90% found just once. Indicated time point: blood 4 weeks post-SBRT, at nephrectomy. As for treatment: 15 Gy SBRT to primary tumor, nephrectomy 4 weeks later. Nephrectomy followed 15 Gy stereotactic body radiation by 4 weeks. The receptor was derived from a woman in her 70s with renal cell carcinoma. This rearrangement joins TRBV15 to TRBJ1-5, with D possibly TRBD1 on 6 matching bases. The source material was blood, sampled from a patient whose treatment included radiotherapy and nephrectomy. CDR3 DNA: TGTGCCACCAGCAGAGATCAGTCAGGGGCCCTCAATCAGCCCCAGCATTTT. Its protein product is CATSRDQSGALNQPQHF. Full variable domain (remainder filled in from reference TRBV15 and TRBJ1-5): DAMVIQNPRYQVTQFGKPVTLSCSQTLNHNVMYWYQQKSSQAPKLLFHYYDKDFNNEADTPDNFQSRRPNTSFCFLDIRSPGLGDTAMYLCATSRDQSGALNQPQHFGDGTRLSIL.